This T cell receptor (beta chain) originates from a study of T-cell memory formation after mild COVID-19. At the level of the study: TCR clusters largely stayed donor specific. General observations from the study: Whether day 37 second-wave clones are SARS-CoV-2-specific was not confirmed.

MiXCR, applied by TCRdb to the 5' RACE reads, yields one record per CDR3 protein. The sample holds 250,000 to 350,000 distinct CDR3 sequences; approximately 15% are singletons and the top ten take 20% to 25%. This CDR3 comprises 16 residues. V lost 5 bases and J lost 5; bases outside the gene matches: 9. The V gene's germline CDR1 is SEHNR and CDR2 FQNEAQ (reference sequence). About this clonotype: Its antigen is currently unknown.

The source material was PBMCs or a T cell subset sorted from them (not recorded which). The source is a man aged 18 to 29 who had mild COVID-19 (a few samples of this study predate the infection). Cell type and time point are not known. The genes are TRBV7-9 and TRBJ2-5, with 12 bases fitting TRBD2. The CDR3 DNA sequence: TGTGCCAGCAGCCCCGTTCTAGCGGGGGGGCCGGAGACCCAGTACTTC. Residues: CASSPVLAGGPETQYF. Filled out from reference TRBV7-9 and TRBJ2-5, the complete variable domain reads DTGVSQNPRHKITKRGQNVTFRCDPISEHNRLYWYRQTLGQGPEFLTYFQNEAQLEKSRLLSDRFSAERPKGSFSTLEIQRTEQGDSAMYLCASSPVLAGGPETQYFGPGTRLLVL.